This entry lists 5 T cell receptor beta chains sequenced from one sample in a study of T cells after yellow fever vaccination. Each CDR3 protein gets one entry after TCRdb re-called the 5' RACE reads with MiXCR. The profile covers about 580,000 distinct CDR3 sequences, with approximately 16% appearing a single time and 17% taken by the ten largest. Sequenced here: PBMCs, sampled 5 to 6 days after the first yellow fever vaccination. These receptors all stem from a man in his late teens or twenties who received the YFV17D yellow fever vaccine.

In nucleotides, the CDR3 is TGTGCCAGCAGCCTGGGGACAGGTAGCTCCTATAATTCACCCCTCCACTTT. Protein sequence: CASSLGTGSSYNSPLHF. V is TRBV27 and J is TRBJ1-6; 8 bases line up with TRBD1. Germline lookup yields CDR1 MNHEY and CDR2 SMNVEV (reference sequence). The V and J ends lost 6 bases and 0 bases, in that order; junction bases with no gene match: 7. The CDR3 is 17 amino acids.

J is TRBJ1-2 and V is TRBV4-2; 8 nucleotides match TRBD1. After removal of 4 bases from V and 1 base from J, the junction contained 5 bases not matched to a gene. The CDR3 contains 15 residues. Per the germline V gene, CDR1 is LGHNA and CDR2 is YNFKEQ. The CDR3 sequence is CASSPQGAFNYGYTF. CDR3 nucleotides: TGTGCCAGCAGCCCCCAGGGGGCTTTTAACTATGGCTACACCTTC.

The sample holds many counts of this clonotype. This sequence joins TRBV7-9 and TRBJ1-4; D is undetermined. Between the trimmed V and J ends, which lost 4 bases and 5 bases, there was a span of 14 bases. The CDR3 loop spans 15 amino acids. CDR1 is SEHNR, CDR2 FQNEAQ, per germline (reference sequence). The DNA for the CDR3 is TGTGCCAGCAGCTCTAGGGTGGGATTAAATGAAAAACTGTTTTTT. Translated, it gives CASSSRVGLNEKLFF.

V is TRBV5-1 and J is TRBJ2-1; D is ambiguous. The CDR3 runs 15 residues. CDR1 and CDR2 (germline): SGHRS, YFSETQ. Trimming cost V 0 bases and J 0 bases, with 7 bases left between them. This CDR3 is CASSLGSFSYNEQFF. The CDR3 nucleotides read TGCGCCAGCAGCTTGGGGTCCTTCTCCTACAATGAGCAGTTCTTC. The full variable domain, with the rest looked up from reference TRBV5-1 and TRBJ2-1, is KAGVTQTPRYLIKTRGQQVTLSCSPISGHRSVSWYQQTPGQGLQFLFEYFSETQRNKGNFPGRFSGRQFSNSRSEMNVSTLELGDSALYLCASSLGSFSYNEQFFGPGTRLTVL.

This chain connects TRBV6-1 to TRBJ2-1, with D unresolved. The CDR3 is made up of 15 amino acids. Germline CDR1 and CDR2: MNHNS and SASEGT. Trimming cost V 4 bases and J 0 bases, with 10 bases left between them. CDR3: CASSGTSSSYNEQFF. Written as DNA, the CDR3 is TGTGCCAGCAGTGGGACGTCGAGCTCCTACAATGAGCAGTTCTTC.